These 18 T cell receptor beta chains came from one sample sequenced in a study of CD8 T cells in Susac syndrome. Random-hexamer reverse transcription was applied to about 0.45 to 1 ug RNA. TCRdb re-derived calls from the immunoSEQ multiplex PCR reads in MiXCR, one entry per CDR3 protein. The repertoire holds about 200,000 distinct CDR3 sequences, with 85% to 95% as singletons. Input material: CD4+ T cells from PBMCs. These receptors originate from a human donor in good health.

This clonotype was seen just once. The CDR3 is CATGQGNQPQHF. The DNA for the CDR3 is TGTGCCACCGGACAGGGTAATCAGCCCCAGCATTTT. The chain joins TRBV24-1 to TRBJ1-5; 8 bases map to TRBD1. Germline V CDR1 and CDR2: KGHDR, SFDVKD. The CDR3 length is 12 residues. The ends lost 9 bases at V and 4 bases at J; junction bases unmatched: 1.

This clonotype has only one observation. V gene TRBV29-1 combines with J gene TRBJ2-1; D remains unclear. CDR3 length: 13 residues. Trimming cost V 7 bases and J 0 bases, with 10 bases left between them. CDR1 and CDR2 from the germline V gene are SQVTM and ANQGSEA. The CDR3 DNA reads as TGCAGCGGCACCCAAAACTCCTACAATGAGCAGTTCTTC. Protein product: CSGTQNSYNEQFF.

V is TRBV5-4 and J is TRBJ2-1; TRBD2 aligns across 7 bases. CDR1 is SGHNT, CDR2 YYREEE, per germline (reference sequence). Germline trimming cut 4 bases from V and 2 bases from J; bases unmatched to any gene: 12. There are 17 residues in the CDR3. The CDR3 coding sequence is TGTGCCAGCAGCCCTCTGGTAGGGAGCGGGGCCTACAATGAGCAGTTCTTC. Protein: CASSPLVGSGAYNEQFF.

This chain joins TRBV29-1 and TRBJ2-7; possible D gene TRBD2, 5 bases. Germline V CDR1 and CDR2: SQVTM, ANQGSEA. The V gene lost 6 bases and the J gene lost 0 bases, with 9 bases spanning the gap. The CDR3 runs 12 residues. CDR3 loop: CSVTRDSYEQYF. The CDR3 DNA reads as TGCAGCGTCACCCGGGACTCCTACGAGCAGTACTTC.

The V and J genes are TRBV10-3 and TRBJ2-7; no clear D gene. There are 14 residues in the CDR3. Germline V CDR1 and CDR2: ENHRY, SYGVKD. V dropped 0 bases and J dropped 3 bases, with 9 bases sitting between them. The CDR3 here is CAISESTQHYEQYF. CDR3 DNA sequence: TGTGCCATCAGTGAGTCGACACAACACTACGAGCAGTACTTC.

CDR3 DNA sequence: TGTGCCAGTAGTATCGACCTACTCCTCTCCTACGAGCAGTACTTC. This gives the protein CASSIDLLLSYEQYF. The genes are TRBV19 and TRBJ2-7, with D uncertain. Trimming removed 3 bases at V and 0 bases at J, with 12 bases between. The length of the CDR3 is 15 residues. From germline, CDR1 is LNHDA and CDR2 SQIVND (reference sequence). Full variable domain (remainder filled in from reference TRBV19 and TRBJ2-7): DGGITQSPKYLFRKEGQNVTLSCEQNLNHDAMYWYRQDPGQGLRLIYYSQIVNDFQKGDIAEGYSVSREKKESFPLTVTSAQKNPTAFYLCASSIDLLLSYEQYFGPGTRLTVT.

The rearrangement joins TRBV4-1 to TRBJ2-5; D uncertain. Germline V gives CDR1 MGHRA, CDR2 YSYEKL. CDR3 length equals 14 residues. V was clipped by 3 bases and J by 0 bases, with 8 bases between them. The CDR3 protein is CASSHGRNQETQYF. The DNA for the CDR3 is TGCGCCAGCAGCCATGGGCGGAACCAAGAGACCCAGTACTTC.

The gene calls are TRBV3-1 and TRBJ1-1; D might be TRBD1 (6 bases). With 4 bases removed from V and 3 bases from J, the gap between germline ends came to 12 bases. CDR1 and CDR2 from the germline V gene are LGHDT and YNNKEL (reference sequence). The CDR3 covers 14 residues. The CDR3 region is CASSLTGLDTEAFF. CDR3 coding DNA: TGTGCCAGCAGCCTTACAGGGTTAGACACTGAAGCTTTCTTT.

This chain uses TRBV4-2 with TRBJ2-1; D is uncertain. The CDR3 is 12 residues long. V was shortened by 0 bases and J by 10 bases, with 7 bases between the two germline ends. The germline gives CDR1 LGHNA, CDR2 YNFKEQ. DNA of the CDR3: TGTGCCAGCAGCCAAGATGCAGCGGAGCAGTTCTTC. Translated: CASSQDAAEQFF.

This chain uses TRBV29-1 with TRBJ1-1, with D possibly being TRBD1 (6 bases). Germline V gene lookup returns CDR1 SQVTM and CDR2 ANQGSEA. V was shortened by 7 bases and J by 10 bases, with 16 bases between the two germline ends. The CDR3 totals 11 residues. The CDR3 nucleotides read TGCAGCGCCCAGGCGGGAGGGGGAGCTTTCTTT. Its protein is CSAQAGGGAFF.

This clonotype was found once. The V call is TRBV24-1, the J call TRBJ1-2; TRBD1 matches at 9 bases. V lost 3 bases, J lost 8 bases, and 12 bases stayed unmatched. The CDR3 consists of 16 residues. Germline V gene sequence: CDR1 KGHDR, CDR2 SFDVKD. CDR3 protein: CATSDAKQGARKGYTF. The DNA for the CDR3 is TGTGCCACCAGTGATGCCAAACAGGGGGCAAGGAAAGGCTACACCTTC.

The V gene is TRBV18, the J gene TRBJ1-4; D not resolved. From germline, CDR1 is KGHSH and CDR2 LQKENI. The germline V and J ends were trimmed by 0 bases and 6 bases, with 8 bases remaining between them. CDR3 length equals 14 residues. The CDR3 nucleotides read TGTGCCAGCTCACCACCGGGAGCGTATGAAAAACTGTTTTTT. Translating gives CASSPPGAYEKLFF.

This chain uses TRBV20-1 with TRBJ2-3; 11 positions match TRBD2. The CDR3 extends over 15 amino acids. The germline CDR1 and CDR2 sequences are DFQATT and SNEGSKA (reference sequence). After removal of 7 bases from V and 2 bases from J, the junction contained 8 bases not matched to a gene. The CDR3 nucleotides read TGCAGTGGGAAGTCTAGCGGGGGGTTCACAGATACGCAGTATTTT. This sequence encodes CSGKSSGGFTDTQYF.

The CDR3 protein is CSARGAGLSYNEQFF. The CDR3 DNA is TGCAGTGCTAGAGGGGCGGGTCTCTCCTACAATGAGCAGTTCTTC. The chain joins TRBV20-1 to TRBJ2-1, with TRBD2 as a possible D gene (5 bases). V was pared by 1 base and J by 0 bases, with 10 bases between. CDR1 is DFQATT and CDR2 is SNEGSKA in the germline V gene (reference sequence). CDR3 length: 15 amino acids.

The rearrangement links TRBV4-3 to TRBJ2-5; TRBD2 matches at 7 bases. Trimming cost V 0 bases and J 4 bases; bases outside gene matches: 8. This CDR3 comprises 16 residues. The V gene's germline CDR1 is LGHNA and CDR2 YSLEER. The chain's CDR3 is CASSQDRGGRRETQYF. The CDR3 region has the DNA TGCGCCAGCAGCCAAGATCGCGGGGGACGACGAGAGACCCAGTACTTC.

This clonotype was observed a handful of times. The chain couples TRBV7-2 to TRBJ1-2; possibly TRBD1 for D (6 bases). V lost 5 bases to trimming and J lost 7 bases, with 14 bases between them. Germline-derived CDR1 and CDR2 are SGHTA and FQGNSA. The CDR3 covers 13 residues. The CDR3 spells CASSPSLGGGYTF. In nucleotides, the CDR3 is TGTGCCAGCAGCCCGAGTCTAGGGGGTGGCTACACCTTC. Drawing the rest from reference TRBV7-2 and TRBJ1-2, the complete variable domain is GAGVSQSPSNKVTEKGKDVELRCDPISGHTALYWYRQSLGQGLEFLIYFQGNSAPDKSGLPSDRFSAERTGGSVSTLTIQRTQQEDSAVYLCASSPSLGGGYTFGSGTRLTVV.

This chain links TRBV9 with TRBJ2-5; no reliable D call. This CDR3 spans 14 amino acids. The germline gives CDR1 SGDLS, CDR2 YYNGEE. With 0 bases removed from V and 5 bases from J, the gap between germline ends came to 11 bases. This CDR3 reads CASSVGVVEETQYF. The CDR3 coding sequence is TGTGCCAGCAGCGTAGGGGTGGTTGAGGAGACCCAGTACTTC.

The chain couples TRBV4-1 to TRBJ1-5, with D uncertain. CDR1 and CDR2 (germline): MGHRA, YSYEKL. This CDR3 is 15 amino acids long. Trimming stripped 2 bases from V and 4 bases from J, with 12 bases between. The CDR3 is CASSQSEARNQPQHF. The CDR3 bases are TGCGCCAGCAGCCAATCGGAGGCTAGGAATCAGCCCCAGCATTTT.